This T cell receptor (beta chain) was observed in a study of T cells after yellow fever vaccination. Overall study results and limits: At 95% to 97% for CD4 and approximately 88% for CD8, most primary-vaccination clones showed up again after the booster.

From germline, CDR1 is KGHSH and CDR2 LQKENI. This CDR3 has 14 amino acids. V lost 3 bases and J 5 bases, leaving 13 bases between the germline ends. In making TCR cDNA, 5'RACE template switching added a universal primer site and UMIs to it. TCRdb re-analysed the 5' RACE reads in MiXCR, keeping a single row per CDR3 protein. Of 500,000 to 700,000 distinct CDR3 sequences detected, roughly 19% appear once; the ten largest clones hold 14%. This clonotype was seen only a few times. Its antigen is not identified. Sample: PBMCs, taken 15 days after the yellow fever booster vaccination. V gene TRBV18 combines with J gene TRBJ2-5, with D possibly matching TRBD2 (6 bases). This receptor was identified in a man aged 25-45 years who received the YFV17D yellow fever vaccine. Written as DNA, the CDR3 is TGTGCCAGCTCACCGAGGCGGGATAGCGAGACCCAGTACTTC. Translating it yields CASSPRRDSETQYF.